The sequence of this T cell receptor (beta chain) was determined in a study of T cell repertoires in cytomegalovirus infection. Study information: CMV epitopes used comprised recently identified HLA-C-restricted ones and well-studied HLA-B-restricted ones. Evidence of both CMV infection and a matching HLA type came from public TCR beta signatures. Findings and caveats of the study: The study identified carriers of CMV plus the relevant HLA from cumulative public TCR beta family frequency. HLA-C-restricted TCR beta clonotypes specific for CMV led the ex vivo response.

The CDR3 runs to 16 residues. Trimming removed 0 bases at V and 4 bases at J, with 15 bases between. CDR1 and CDR2 from the germline V gene are LNHDA and SQIVND (reference sequence). A word on this clonotype: Its antigen is currently unknown.

In TCRdb, the reads were re-called with MiXCR into one record per CDR3 protein. The sample has about 110,000 distinct CDR3 sequences, around 40% seen once. This TCR came from a human donor in good health (CMV status not recorded). Some clones in this sample may be carry-over from other donors' samples. The V and J genes are TRBV19 and TRBJ1-1; no clear D gene. The sequences come from CD8+ T cells from cultured PBMCs, collected from culture after CMV antigen stimulation. CDR3 coding DNA: TGTGCCAGTAGTATAGATGGCGCAGTCGGGGTCACTGAAGCTTTCTTT. Amino acid sequence: CASSIDGAVGVTEAFF.